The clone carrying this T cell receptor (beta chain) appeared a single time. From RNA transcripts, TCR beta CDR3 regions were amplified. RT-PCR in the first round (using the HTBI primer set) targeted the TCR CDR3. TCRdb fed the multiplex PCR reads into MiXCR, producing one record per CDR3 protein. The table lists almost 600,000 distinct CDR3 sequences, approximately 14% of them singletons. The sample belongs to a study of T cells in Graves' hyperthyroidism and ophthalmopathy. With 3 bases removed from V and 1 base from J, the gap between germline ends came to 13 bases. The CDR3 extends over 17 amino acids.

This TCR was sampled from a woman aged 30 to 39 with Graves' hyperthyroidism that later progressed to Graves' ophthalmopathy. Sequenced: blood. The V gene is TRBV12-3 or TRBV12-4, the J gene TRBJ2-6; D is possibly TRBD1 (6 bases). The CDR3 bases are TGTGCCAGCAGTTTCGCAGGGGTAGTATCTGGGGCCAACGTCCTGACTTTC. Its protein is CASSFAGVVSGANVLTF.